The clone carrying this T cell receptor beta chain was seen a few times. Germline V gene data show CDR1 as ENHRY and CDR2 as SYGVKD. This CDR3 spans 14 amino acids. The V and J ends lost 3 bases and 6 bases, in that order; junction bases with no gene match: 3. These data are taken from a study of patients and donors after allogeneic stem cell transplantation. In TCRdb, the RT-PCR reads were re-called with MiXCR into one record per CDR3 protein. The repertoire consists of 410,000 or so distinct CDR3 sequences, with roughly 17% occurring once and the leading ten covering around 6.8%. The genes are TRBV10-3 and TRBJ1-5; 9 bases are a match to TRBD1. The specimen was blood, either unsorted or a sorted T cell fraction (not recorded which). The origin of this receptor is a human donor who was either an allogeneic HSCT recipient or a stem cell or donor lymphocyte infusion donor (not recorded which). It is not recorded whose cells these are; they may come from a transplant donor. In DNA, the CDR3 is TGTGCCATCAGTGACACAGGGGGCTTTCAGCCCCAGCATTTT. Residues: CAISDTGGFQPQHF.